This T cell receptor (beta chain) comes out of a study of early T cells in non-severe SARS-CoV-2 infection. This clonotype was picked up many times. TCRdb re-analysed the 5' RACE reads in MiXCR, keeping a single row per CDR3 protein. This table has about 27,000 distinct CDR3 sequences, around 4.2% appearing once. The clonotype originates from an adult who was a healthcare worker with PCR-confirmed SARS-CoV-2 infection or an uninfected control (not recorded which). Sequencing used whole blood.

CDR3 nucleotide sequence: TGCAGTGCTGCCAGGGCTTCGGAGCAGTACTTC. It is translated as CSAARASEQYF. The J gene is TRBJ2-7, the V gene TRBV20-1; maybe TRBD1 (5 bases). This CDR3 spans 11 amino acids. Germline values: CDR1 DFQATT, CDR2 SNEGSKA (reference sequence). V was clipped by 5 bases and J by 7 bases, with 12 bases between them.